Each of the 23 T cell receptor beta chains below was sequenced from the same sample in a study of cytomegalovirus exposure and HLA in healthy donors. The PCR contained 60 Vbeta and 13 Jbeta primers. The repertoire was sequenced with immunoSEQ multiplex PCR; TCRdb's copy has only in-frame clones and lacks some. The sample shows 120,000 to 150,000 clones, around four fifths of them seen only once. Sequencing was performed on PBMCs. The receptors were gathered from a man in his thirties or forties in good health and CMV-seronegative.

The J gene is TRBJ1-3, the V gene TRBV10-2, with 11 positions matching TRBD1. The germline CDR1 and CDR2 sequences are WSHSY and SAAADI. CDR3 length equals 15 residues. The ends lost 7 bases at V and 4 bases at J; junction bases unmatched: 6. CDR3 sequence reads: CASNGQGALGNTIYF. The DNA of the CDR3 is TGCGCCAGCAACGGACAGGGGGCATTGGGAAACACCATATATTTT.

A single count supports this clone. The chain uses TRBV5-1 and TRBJ2-7; the match to TRBD2 covers 10 bases. This CDR3 is built from 18 residues. Germline loops: CDR1 SGHRS, CDR2 YFSETQ. V shed 0 bases and J 6 bases; nucleotides not matched to a gene: 15. CDR3: CASSLEFLAGDLKGEQYF. The DNA of the CDR3 is TGCGCCAGCAGCTTGGAGTTTCTAGCGGGAGACCTTAAGGGCGAGCAGTACTTC.

The chain is built from TRBV5-1 and TRBJ1-3; no firm D call. In germline, CDR1 is SGHRS, CDR2 YFSETQ. CDR3 size: 15 residues. V was trimmed by 1 base and J by 0 bases, leaving 8 bases between them. The CDR3 DNA follows: TGCGCCAGCAGCTTGAGCGGTAGCTCTGGAAACACCATATATTTT. This codes for CASSLSGSSGNTIYF.

V usage is TRBV6-1 and J usage is TRBJ2-7; 9 bases are a match to TRBD1. This CDR3 is 14 amino acids long. Germline CDR1 MNHNS, CDR2 SASEGT. The V and J ends lost 6 bases and 4 bases, in that order; junction bases with no gene match: 7. CDR3 sequence: CASSEQGAGYEQYF. CDR3 nucleotides: TGTGCCAGCAGCGAACAGGGGGCGGGTTACGAGCAGTACTTC.

Turning to this clone: Other DNA sequences in this sample translate to the same CDR3. The chain is built from TRBV5-1 and TRBJ2-1; TRBD1 might be the D (6 bases). CDR1 SGHRS and CDR2 YFSETQ come from the germline V gene. The CDR3 length is 15 residues. The V and J ends lost 0 bases and 4 bases respectively, with 11 bases between them. CDR3 DNA sequence: TGCGCCAGCAGCTTGGGACAGGATAAGTACAATGAGCAGTTCTTC. Its protein product is CASSLGQDKYNEQFF.

The V gene is TRBV7-9, the J gene TRBJ2-1, with 13 positions matching TRBD2. Germline V lookup: CDR1 SEHNR, CDR2 FQNEAQ (reference sequence). Trimming removed 4 bases from V and 8 bases from J; junction bases left unmatched: 5. This CDR3 region has 15 residues. CDR3 in DNA: TGTGCCAGCAGCTGGACTAGCGGGGGCGGGTATGAGCAGTTCTTC. Protein sequence: CASSWTSGGGYEQFF.

There are a few counts of this clone. The chain couples TRBV5-1 to TRBJ2-7; 8 bases match TRBD2. Germline CDR1 reads SGHRS; CDR2 reads YFSETQ. Germline trimming cut 4 bases from V and 4 bases from J; bases unmatched to any gene: 10. The CDR3 extends over 15 amino acids. The CDR3 reads CASSTAGGGGYEQYF. Here the CDR3 DNA reads TGCGCCAGCAGCACTGCGGGAGGAGGAGGGTACGAGCAGTACTTC.

The CDR3 reads CASSLAGGTVSGYTF. DNA for the CDR3: TGTGCCAGCAGTTTGGCAGGGGGTACGGTGAGTGGCTACACCTTC. The genes are TRBV27 and TRBJ1-2, with 7 bases matching TRBD1. J gave up 7 bases and V 3 bases, and 11 bases lay outside the gene matches. Germline V gene data show CDR1 as MNHEY and CDR2 as SMNVEV (reference sequence). The CDR3 length is 15 residues.

The chain combines TRBV5-1 with TRBJ1-3, with unresolved D. Germline V gives CDR1 SGHRS, CDR2 YFSETQ. The CDR3 is 14 amino acids. V was shortened by 0 bases and J by 0 bases, with 4 bases between the two germline ends. CDR3 sequence: CASSLDSSGNTIYF. The CDR3 DNA sequence: TGCGCCAGCAGCTTGGACAGCTCTGGAAACACCATATATTTT. The variable domain in full, completed from reference TRBV5-1 and TRBJ1-3, reads KAGVTQTPRYLIKTRGQQVTLSCSPISGHRSVSWYQQTPGQGLQFLFEYFSETQRNKGNFPGRFSGRQFSNSRSEMNVSTLELGDSALYLCASSLDSSGNTIYFGEGSWLTVV.

This chain uses TRBV29-1 with TRBJ2-3; TRBD1 agrees at 8 bases. CDR1 SQVTM and CDR2 ANQGSEA come from the germline V gene. The CDR3 is 12 residues long. V gave up 6 bases and J gave up 6 bases; unmatched junction bases: 5. For the CDR3, the DNA is TGCAGCGTCCGACAGGGGTGGGATACGCAGTATTTT. This gives the protein CSVRQGWDTQYF.

The chain joins TRBV6-1 to TRBJ2-7; 9 bases match TRBD1. Looked up from germline, CDR1 is MNHNS and CDR2 is SASEGT. This CDR3 comprises 14 residues. V lost 6 bases, J lost 4 bases, and 7 bases stayed unmatched. CDR3 bases: TGTGCCAGCAGGGAAACAGGGGGCTGGTACGAGCAGTACTTC. Translating it yields CASRETGGWYEQYF.

V is TRBV25-1 and J is TRBJ1-3, with D possibly TRBD1 on 6 matching bases. Trimming removed 0 bases at V and 0 bases at J, with 15 bases between. Germline V gives CDR1 MGHDK, CDR2 SYGVNS. The CDR3 covers 18 residues. The DNA of the CDR3 is TGTGCCAGCAGTGAATATAGAGCAGGGACAAACTCTGGAAACACCATATATTTT. The encoded protein is CASSEYRAGTNSGNTIYF.

This clone turned up a few times. V usage is TRBV6-5 and J usage is TRBJ2-7; D perhaps matches TRBD1 (5 bases). The germline V gene has CDR1 MNHEY and CDR2 SVGAGI. V was pared by 5 bases and J by 2 bases, with 16 bases between. This CDR3 spans 15 amino acids. CDR3 region: CASSNQGRGAYEQYF. DNA of the CDR3: TGTGCCAGCAGTAACCAGGGCCGCGGAGCCTACGAGCAGTACTTC.

The CDR3 nucleotides read TGTGCCAGCAAGGGACAGGGGAGTTATGGCTACACCTTC. This translates into CASKGQGSYGYTF. The rearrangement joins TRBV2 to TRBJ1-2; TRBD1 aligns across 10 bases. Germline CDR1 SNHLY, CDR2 FYNNEI. This CDR3 comprises 13 residues. The junction had 4 bases not matched to a gene; V was cut back by 7 bases and J by 5 bases.

This chain joins TRBV7-2 and TRBJ2-1, with D possibly matching TRBD1 (6 bases). Germline CDR1 reads SGHTA; CDR2 reads FQGNSA. V was trimmed by 4 bases and J by 2 bases, leaving 18 bases between them. This CDR3 region has 17 residues. The chain's CDR3 is CASSSYAGVSAYNEQFF. The CDR3 DNA sequence: TGTGCCAGCAGCTCCTACGCAGGGGTCTCCGCCTACAATGAGCAGTTCTTC.

This clone was found a few times. J is TRBJ1-2 and V is TRBV30; tentative D call: TRBD1 (5 bases). Germline values: CDR1 GTSNPN, CDR2 SVGIG (reference sequence). Trimming pared 6 bases from V and 8 bases from J, leaving 16 bases between. The CDR3 has 12 amino acids. The CDR3: CACPKGGAGYTF. Here the CDR3 DNA reads TGTGCCTGTCCCAAGGGCGGGGCGGGCTACACCTTC.

CDR3 nucleotide sequence: TGTGCCAGCTCCCTTTCTGGCAGCGGTTACGAGCAGTACTTC. Translating gives CASSLSGSGYEQYF. The genes are TRBV6-1 and TRBJ2-7; perhaps TRBD2 as D (5 bases). The CDR3 loop spans 14 amino acids. CDR1 is MNHNS, CDR2 SASEGT, per germline. Trimming took 8 bases from V and 4 from J, leaving 18 bases between them.

The chain has TRBV6-5 and TRBJ2-3; 9 bases map to TRBD2. The germline CDR1 and CDR2 sequences are MNHEY and SVGAGI. V shed 2 bases, J shed 6 bases, and the junction held 9 bases outside the gene matches. The CDR3 extends over 16 amino acids. The CDR3 bases are TGTGCCAGCAGTTACCTTAGCGGGAGAGACGCGGATACGCAGTATTTT. Its translation: CASSYLSGRDADTQYF.

The rearrangement joins TRBV19 to TRBJ1-5; D is uncertain. CDR1 and CDR2 from the germline V gene are LNHDA and SQIVND (reference sequence). V shed 6 bases and J shed 1 base, with 10 bases lying between them. The CDR3 loop spans 14 amino acids. The CDR3 loop reads CASSPTESNQPQHF. The CDR3 bases are TGTGCCAGTAGCCCGACTGAAAGCAATCAGCCCCAGCATTTT. The full variable domain, completed using reference TRBV19 and TRBJ1-5, is DGGITQSPKYLFRKEGQNVTLSCEQNLNHDAMYWYRQDPGQGLRLIYYSQIVNDFQKGDIAEGYSVSREKKESFPLTVTSAQKNPTAFYLCASSPTESNQPQHFGDGTRLSIL.

This clone was seen a few times. This chain joins TRBV4-1 and TRBJ1-1, with D possibly TRBD1 on 6 matching bases. Germline V gene sequence: CDR1 MGHRA, CDR2 YSYEKL. V was shortened by 4 bases and J by 5 bases, with 20 bases between the two germline ends. The CDR3 has 16 amino acids. CDR3 DNA: TGCGCCAGCAGCCGAACAGGGAATAGGGCGTTGACTGAAGCTTTCTTT. Amino acids: CASSRTGNRALTEAFF.

The CDR3 DNA follows: TGCGCCAGCAGCCAGGGGCTCGACAGTTTCTACGAGCAGTACTTC. Amino acids: CASSQGLDSFYEQYF. The J gene is TRBJ2-7, the V gene TRBV4-1; D is possibly TRBD1 (5 bases). Trimming removed 3 bases from V and 3 bases from J, with 15 bases in between. Germline lookup yields CDR1 MGHRA and CDR2 YSYEKL. This CDR3 spans 15 amino acids.

The chain joins TRBV6-5 to TRBJ2-1; TRBD2 matches 13 bases. This CDR3 spans 16 amino acids. Losses at the gene ends were 4 bases for V and 7 bases for J; bases not matched to a gene: 7. Per germline, CDR1 MNHEY and CDR2 SVGAGI. The CDR3 spells CASSFTSGRARNEQFF. In DNA, the CDR3 is TGTGCCAGCAGTTTTACTAGCGGGAGGGCCCGGAATGAGCAGTTCTTC.

The chain combines TRBV4-1 with TRBJ1-1, with D perhaps TRBD1 (6 bases). Per germline, CDR1 MGHRA and CDR2 YSYEKL. This CDR3 has 19 residues. V lost 8 bases to trimming and J lost 1 base, with 29 bases between them. The CDR3 loop reads CASFSSGPNRVPPNTEAFF. The CDR3 DNA reads TGCGCCAGCTTTTCGTCTGGGCCAAACAGGGTTCCCCCGAACACTGAAGCTTTCTTT.